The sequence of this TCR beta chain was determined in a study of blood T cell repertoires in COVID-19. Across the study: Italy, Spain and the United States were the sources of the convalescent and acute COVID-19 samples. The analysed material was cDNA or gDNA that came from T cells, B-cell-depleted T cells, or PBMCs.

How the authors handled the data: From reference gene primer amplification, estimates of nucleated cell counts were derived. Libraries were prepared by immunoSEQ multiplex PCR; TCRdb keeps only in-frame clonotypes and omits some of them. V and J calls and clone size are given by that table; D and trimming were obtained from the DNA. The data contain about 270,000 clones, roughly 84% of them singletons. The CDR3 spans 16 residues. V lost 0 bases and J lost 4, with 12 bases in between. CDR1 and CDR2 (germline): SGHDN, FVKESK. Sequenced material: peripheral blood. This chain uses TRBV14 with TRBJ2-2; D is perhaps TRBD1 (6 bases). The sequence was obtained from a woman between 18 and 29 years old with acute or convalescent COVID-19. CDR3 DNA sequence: TGTGCCAGCAGCCAAGATCATACAGGGCTCACCGGGGAGCTGTTTTTT. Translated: CASSQDHTGLTGELFF.